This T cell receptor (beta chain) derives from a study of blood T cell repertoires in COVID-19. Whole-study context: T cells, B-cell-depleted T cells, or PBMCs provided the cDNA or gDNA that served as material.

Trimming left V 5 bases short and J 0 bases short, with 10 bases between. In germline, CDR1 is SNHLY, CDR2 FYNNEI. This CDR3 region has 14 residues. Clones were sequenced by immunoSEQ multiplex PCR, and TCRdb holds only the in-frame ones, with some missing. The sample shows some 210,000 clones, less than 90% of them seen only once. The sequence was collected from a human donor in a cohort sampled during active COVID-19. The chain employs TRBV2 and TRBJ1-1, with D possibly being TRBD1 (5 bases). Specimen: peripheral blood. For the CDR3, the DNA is TGTGCCAGCAGTCTGGGGGGACTGAACACTGAAGCTTTCTTT. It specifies CASSLGGLNTEAFF.